This note documents a single T cell receptor beta chain sequence. What it recognizes is unknown. These data originate in a study of T cells expressing NK-cell markers. For the study at large: Among the eight sequenced donors, seven tested HCMV-seropositive and one tested seronegative. Study-wide results and caveats: Expanded clones of NKG2C+ T cells had an unclear HCMV specificity. Also leading the CD3+CD56-NKG2C+ fraction in a handful of donors were these clonotypes.

The cDNA for TCR beta came from 5'RACE template switching with UMIs. TCRdb re-called the 5' RACE reads; one entry per CDR3 protein, DNA not given. The sample data list about 150,000 distinct CDR3 sequences. CDR3 length equals 16 residues. CDR1 and CDR2 from the germline V gene are GTSNPN and SVGIG (reference sequence). This rearrangement joins TRBV30 to TRBJ2-1; the TRBD2 assignment by TCRdb is unverifiable without DNA. The TCR sequence derives from a woman aged 45-59 years in good health. Sequenced sample: blood T cells: a sorted CD56 or NKG2C T cell subset, CD4+ or CD8+ T cells, or bulk PBMC T cells (not recorded which). The CDR3 sequence: CAWGLSTGGTYNEQFF.